The 30 T cell receptor beta chains below come from one sample, sequenced in a study of blood T cell repertoires in COVID-19. The repertoire was sequenced with immunoSEQ multiplex PCR; TCRdb's copy has only in-frame clones and lacks some. Here the sample spans about 340,000 clones, about 93% being singletons. Source material: peripheral blood. Receptors originate from a woman younger than 30 who had recovered from COVID-19.

The rearrangement uses TRBV27 and TRBJ1-1, with a possible D match to TRBD1 (5 bases). Germline V gives CDR1 MNHEY, CDR2 SMNVEV (reference sequence). The CDR3 spans 16 residues. V was trimmed by 4 bases and J by 0 bases, leaving 15 bases between them. The CDR3 loop reads CASSSLTAGMNTEAFF. The CDR3 DNA is TGTGCCAGCAGTTCGCTCACCGCAGGGATGAACACTGAAGCTTTCTTT.

The chain links TRBV30 to TRBJ2-1; D is possibly TRBD2 (5 bases). CDR1 and CDR2 from the germline V gene are GTSNPN and SVGIG (reference sequence). There are 13 residues in the CDR3. V was clipped by 6 bases and J by 9 bases, with 18 bases between them. As DNA, the CDR3 is TGTGCCTGCTCCCCCGGACTCCGGGGTGAGCAGTTCTTC. Translating gives CACSPGLRGEQFF.

The CDR3 spells CASSPTTGTGGFFIYGYTF. CDR3 DNA sequence: TGTGCCAGCAGCCCAACAACCGGGACAGGGGGTTTTTTCATCTATGGCTACACCTTC. This sequence joins TRBV5-5 and TRBJ1-2; 11 positions match TRBD1. Losses at the gene ends were 4 bases for V and 4 bases for J; bases not matched to a gene: 18. CDR1 and CDR2 (germline): SGHKS, YYEKEE (reference sequence). This CDR3 comprises 19 residues. Supplemented by reference TRBV5-5 and TRBJ1-2, the full variable domain reads DAGVTQSPTHLIKTRGQQVTLRCSPISGHKSVSWYQQVLGQGPQFIFQYYEKEERGRGNFPDRFSARQFPNYSSELNVNALLLGDSALYLCASSPTTGTGGFFIYGYTFGSGTRLTVV.

This rearrangement joins TRBV3-1 (or the pseudogene TRBV3-2) to TRBJ1-1; D may be TRBD1 (5 bases). Germline V gene data show CDR1 as LGHDT and CDR2 as YNNKEL (reference sequence). The V end was cut by 4 bases, the J end by 6 bases, with 15 bases between. This CDR3 spans 14 amino acids. CDR3 DNA sequence: TGTGCCAGCAGCCCCCAAGACAGACCCTCTGAAGCTTTCTTT. Residues: CASSPQDRPSEAFF.

The chain combines TRBV18 with TRBJ2-7; D not resolved. The length of the CDR3 is 13 residues. Germline assignment: CDR1 KGHSH and CDR2 LQKENI. CDR3 DNA: TGTGTCAGCTCACGAGTTGAATTGGACGAGCAGTACGTC. Translation gives CVSSRVELDEQYV.

The J gene is TRBJ1-4, the V gene TRBV6-5, with 7 positions matching TRBD1. The CDR3 runs to 15 residues. Germline V lookup: CDR1 MNHEY, CDR2 SVGAGI. J was trimmed by 4 bases and V by 2 bases; bases with no gene match: 4. The CDR3 sequence: CASSYEDRFNEKLFF. DNA of the CDR3: TGTGCCAGCAGTTACGAGGACAGGTTTAATGAAAAACTGTTTTTT.

The chain joins TRBV30 to TRBJ2-1, with 8 bases aligning to TRBD2. With 3 bases clipped from V and 6 bases from J, the junction kept 4 bases outside the gene matches. Germline CDR1 and CDR2: GTSNPN and SVGIG (reference sequence). CDR3 size: 13 residues. The DNA for the CDR3 is TGTGCCTGGAGCGACGGGACTAGCAATGAGCAGTTCTTC. Its translation is CAWSDGTSNEQFF.

V and J are TRBV6-5 and TRBJ2-7, with D possibly being TRBD2 (5 bases). CDR3 size: 13 residues. V was pared by 7 bases and J by 2 bases, with 12 bases between. Germline V gives CDR1 MNHEY, CDR2 SVGAGI. In nucleotides, the CDR3 is TGTGCCAGCAATCTAACTAGAGCCTACGAGCAGTACGTC. Amino acid sequence: CASNLTRAYEQYV.

V gene TRBV20-1 combines with J gene TRBJ2-3; 12 nucleotides match TRBD2. V shed 3 bases, J shed 6 bases, and the junction held 10 bases outside the gene matches. Germline V gene sequence: CDR1 DFQATT, CDR2 SNEGSKA (reference sequence). The CDR3 contains 16 residues. The CDR3 spells CSASHGLAGFPDTQYF. As DNA, the CDR3 is TGCAGTGCTAGTCACGGACTAGCGGGGTTCCCGGATACGCAGTATTTT.

The chain combines TRBV6-4 with TRBJ2-7; D perhaps matches TRBD1 (6 bases). Germline assignment: CDR1 MRHNA and CDR2 SNTAGT. CDR3 length: 14 amino acids. V lost 7 bases and J 3 bases, leaving 16 bases between the germline ends. CDR3 loop: CASTSDRRIYEQYV. The CDR3 DNA follows: TGTGCCAGCACCTCGGACAGAAGAATCTACGAGCAGTACGTC.

The chain is built from TRBV30 and TRBJ2-1; 8 nucleotides line up with TRBD2. CDR3 length: 13 residues. With 8 bases clipped from V and 4 bases from J, the junction kept 7 bases outside the gene matches. The V gene's germline CDR1 is GTSNPN and CDR2 SVGIG (reference sequence). The CDR3 loop is CASGTRLYNEQFF. The CDR3 DNA is TGTGCCAGCGGGACTAGACTTTACAATGAGCAGTTCTTC.

The J gene is TRBJ1-5, the V gene TRBV19; TRBD1 aligns across 10 bases. CDR1 is LNHDA and CDR2 is SQIVND in the germline V gene (reference sequence). The CDR3 has 15 residues. With 5 bases clipped from V and 4 bases from J, the junction kept 5 bases outside the gene matches. CDR3 loop: CASSATGQGNQPQHF. The CDR3, as DNA: TGTGCCAGTAGTGCAACGGGACAGGGGAATCAGCCCCAGCATTTT.

The chain combines TRBV2 with TRBJ2-2; TRBD2 matches 7 bases. Germline V gene lookup returns CDR1 SNHLY and CDR2 FYNNEI. The length of the CDR3 is 14 residues. After removal of 7 bases from V and 7 bases from J, the junction contained 9 bases not matched to a gene. In DNA, the CDR3 is TGTGCCAGCATCCCTGGGGAGGGCGACGGGGAGCTGTTTTTT. It yields the protein CASIPGEGDGELFF.

The V call is TRBV4-1, the J call TRBJ1-5; 9 bases map to TRBD1. The CDR3 covers 16 residues. CDR1 is MGHRA, CDR2 YSYEKL, per germline. V lost 2 bases to trimming and J lost 4 bases; unmatched junction nucleotides: 6. DNA for the CDR3: TGCGCCAGCAGCCAACTAGGACAGGGGCAAAATCAGCCCCAGCATTTT. Protein product: CASSQLGQGQNQPQHF.

The chain couples TRBV11-3 to TRBJ2-2, with a tentative D call TRBD1 (5 bases). The CDR3 consists of 17 residues. Trimming stripped 4 bases from V and 0 bases from J, with 15 bases between. CDR1 is SGHNT, CDR2 YENEEA, per germline. The CDR3 DNA is TGTGCCAGCAGCTCCGAGATTTGGGGCGCGAACACCGGGGAGCTGTTTTTT. Translated, it gives CASSSEIWGANTGELFF.

The CDR3 loop is CASSPDRGLTEAFF. DNA of the CDR3: TGTGCCAGCAGCCCGGACAGGGGGCTCACTGAAGCTTTCTTT. The chain carries TRBV11-2 and TRBJ1-1, with 11 bases that match TRBD1. The CDR3 spans 14 residues. The V gene's germline CDR1 is SGHAT and CDR2 FQNNGV. Trimming removed 5 bases from V and 4 bases from J; junction bases left unmatched: 3. Using reference TRBV11-2 and TRBJ1-1 for the parts outside the CDR3, the full variable domain is EAGVAQSPRYKIIEKRQSVAFWCNPISGHATLYWYQQILGQGPKLLIQFQNNGVVDDSQLPKDRFSAERLKGVDSTLKIQPAKLEDSAVYLCASSPDRGLTEAFFGQGTRLTVV.

The gene calls are TRBV30 and TRBJ2-3, with 8 bases that match TRBD2. The CDR3 contains 15 residues. Trimming removed 1 base from V and 3 bases from J; junction bases left unmatched: 6. Germline V gene data show CDR1 as GTSNPN and CDR2 as SVGIG (reference sequence). CDR3 amino acids: CAWSAGGPRTDTQYF. The CDR3 coding sequence is TGTGCCTGGAGTGCGGGAGGGCCAAGAACAGATACGCAGTATTTT. Full variable domain (outside the CDR3, taken from reference TRBV30 and TRBJ2-3): SQTIHQWPATLVQPVGSPLSLECTVEGTSNPNLYWYRQAAGRGLQLLFYSVGIGQISSEVPQNLSASRPQDRQFILSSKKLLLSDSGFYLCAWSAGGPRTDTQYFGPGTRLTVL.

This clone was observed once. The rearrangement uses TRBV6-1 and TRBJ1-1, with D unresolved. This CDR3 comprises 13 residues. The V gene lost 0 bases and the J gene lost 3 bases, with 5 bases spanning the gap. The germline gives CDR1 MNHNS, CDR2 SASEGT. In DNA form, the CDR3 reads TGTGCCAGCAGTGAAGCCCGGGACACTGAAGCTTTCTTT. Its translation is CASSEARDTEAFF.

The rearrangement uses TRBV3-1 (or the pseudogene TRBV3-2) and TRBJ2-3, with a possible D match to TRBD2 (6 bases). Per the germline V gene, CDR1 is LGHDT and CDR2 is YNNKEL (reference sequence). The CDR3 sequence is 16 residues long. The V end lost 1 base, the J end lost 2 bases, and 13 bases lay between the germline ends. The CDR3 DNA sequence: TGTGCCAGCAGCCAAGGAGTTAGCGGACTCACAGATACGCAGTATTTT. Translation gives CASSQGVSGLTDTQYF.

V is TRBV20-1 and J is TRBJ2-5, with D unclear. The length of the CDR3 is 12 residues. Germline V gene data show CDR1 as DFQATT and CDR2 as SNEGSKA (reference sequence). V shed 4 bases and J shed 3 bases, with 9 bases lying between them. CDR3 loop: CSANDREETQYF. CDR3 nucleotides: TGCAGTGCTAATGACCGAGAAGAGACCCAGTACTTC.

The V call is TRBV6-4, the J call TRBJ2-1, with D uncertain. Germline CDR1 MRHNA, CDR2 SNTAGT. The CDR3 has 14 amino acids. V was clipped by 3 bases and J by 3 bases, with 9 bases between them. CDR3 residues: CASSENLNYNEQFF. The CDR3 coding sequence is TGTGCCAGCAGTGAAAACTTAAACTACAATGAGCAGTTCTTC.

The chain joins TRBV7-9 to TRBJ2-1; possible D gene TRBD2, 6 bases. The CDR3 has 13 amino acids. Germline V gene sequence: CDR1 SEHNR, CDR2 FQNEAQ (reference sequence). The ends were cut back, 6 bases at V and 4 bases at J, with 10 bases in the middle. The CDR3 nucleotides read TGTGCCAGCAGTGATAGCGGATACAATGAGCAGTTCTTC. This gives the protein CASSDSGYNEQFF.

V usage is TRBV7-9 and J usage is TRBJ2-3; D unresolved. The V gene lost 0 bases and the J gene lost 2 bases, with 3 bases spanning the gap. This CDR3 contains 13 residues. Germline V CDR1 and CDR2: SEHNR, FQNEAQ (reference sequence). The CDR3 reads CASSLAYTDTQYF. CDR3 bases: TGTGCCAGCAGCTTAGCTTACACAGATACGCAGTATTTT.

V usage is TRBV6-1 and J usage is TRBJ1-5; a possible D gene is TRBD1 (6 bases). The CDR3 is 15 residues long. V was clipped by 0 bases and J by 7 bases, with 13 bases between them. Germline CDR1 is MNHNS and CDR2 is SASEGT. The chain's CDR3 is CASSEAGGPGQPQHF. For the CDR3, the DNA is TGTGCCAGCAGTGAAGCGGGGGGGCCGGGCCAGCCCCAGCATTTT.

The chain joins TRBV23-1 to TRBJ2-2; D call uncertain. TRBV23-1 is an ORF, with its function uncertain. Trimming left V 0 bases short and J 5 bases short, with 16 bases between. The CDR3 is 17 amino acids. The DNA for the CDR3 is TGCGCCAGCAGTCAATCCAGCCCCGGTTTCGGGACCGGGGAGCTGTTTTTT. It translates to CASSQSSPGFGTGELFF.

V usage is TRBV7-9 and J usage is TRBJ1-4; D may be TRBD1 (6 bases). Trimming shortened V by 5 bases and J by 7 bases, and 17 bases separated the two germline ends. The CDR3 is made up of 15 amino acids. Germline assignment: CDR1 SEHNR and CDR2 FQNEAQ (reference sequence). For the CDR3, the DNA is TGTGCCAGCAGCCCGAGGACAGCCCGGTCTGAAAAACTGTTTTTT. Amino acids: CASSPRTARSEKLFF.

The chain couples TRBV5-5 to TRBJ1-2; D may be TRBD1 (6 bases). Germline V gives CDR1 SGHKS, CDR2 YYEKEE (reference sequence). The CDR3 loop spans 17 amino acids. Trimming left V 0 bases short and J 1 base short, with 16 bases between. This chain's CDR3 is CASSLADDRRINYGYTF. CDR3 DNA: TGTGCCAGCAGCTTGGCCGATGACAGGAGGATTAACTATGGCTACACCTTC.

V is TRBV5-1 and J is TRBJ2-2; 8 nucleotides match TRBD1. Germline-derived CDR1 and CDR2 are SGHRS and YFSETQ. The CDR3 is 14 residues long. Germline trimming cut 2 bases from V and 5 bases from J; bases unmatched to any gene: 2. The CDR3 DNA reads TGCGCCAGCAGCTTTCAGGGGGCAACCGGGGAGCTGTTTTTT. It yields the protein CASSFQGATGELFF.

This clone was seen a single time. This CDR3 is also generated by other DNA sequences in the sample. The chain recombines TRBV6-1 with TRBJ2-7; D call uncertain. Looked up from germline, CDR1 is MNHNS and CDR2 is SASEGT. With 0 bases removed from V and 5 bases from J, the gap between germline ends came to 11 bases. The CDR3 is 14 amino acids. This CDR3 is CASSEATTVNEQYV. DNA of the CDR3: TGTGCCAGCAGTGAAGCTACAACAGTAAACGAGCAGTACGTC.

The chain links TRBV6-6 to TRBJ2-3; TRBD2 matches at 12 bases. Losses at the gene ends were 11 bases for V and 8 bases for J; bases not matched to a gene: 11. CDR1 and CDR2 (germline): MNHNY, SVGAGI (reference sequence). The CDR3 loop spans 14 amino acids. This chain's CDR3 is CAVSRGLAGSTQYF. CDR3 coding DNA: TGTGCCGTCTCTCGGGGACTAGCGGGTAGTACGCAGTATTTT.